The entry below gives a single T cell receptor (beta chain) sequence along with its context. Its cognate antigen is unknown. Sequenced by immunoSEQ multiplex PCR; TCRdb stores in-frame clones only, minus some. Of millions of clones in the sample, roughly 92% are singletons; the top ten hold about 0.13%. The data are from a study of shared clonotypes between healthy human individuals. General study findings and limits: Only blood was sampled; tissue repertoires likely differ.

This receptor was identified in a man younger than 35 in good health. The sequencing input was naive CD4+ T cells sorted from blood. Subset reported: CD45RA+ positively selected.

The CDR3, as DNA: TGTGCCAGCAGCGCAGACGGGGGGTCTGTTGGCTACACCTTC. Protein product: CASSADGGSVGYTF. This chain connects TRBV7-9 to TRBJ1-2; D perhaps matches TRBD1 (5 bases). Germline V gives CDR1 SEHNR, CDR2 FQNEAQ (reference sequence). The CDR3 is made up of 14 amino acids. The V gene lost 5 bases and the J gene lost 7 bases, with 17 bases spanning the gap.